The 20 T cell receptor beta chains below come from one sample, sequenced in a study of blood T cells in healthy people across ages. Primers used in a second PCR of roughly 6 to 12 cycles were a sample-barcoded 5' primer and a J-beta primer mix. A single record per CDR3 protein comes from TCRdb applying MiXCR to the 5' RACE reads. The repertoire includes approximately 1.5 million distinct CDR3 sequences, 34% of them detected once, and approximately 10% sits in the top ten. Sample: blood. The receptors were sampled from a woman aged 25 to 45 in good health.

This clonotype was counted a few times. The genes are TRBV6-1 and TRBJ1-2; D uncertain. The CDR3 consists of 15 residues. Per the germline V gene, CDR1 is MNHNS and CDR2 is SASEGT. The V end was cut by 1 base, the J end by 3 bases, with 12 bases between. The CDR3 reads CASSEDRNLYYGYTF. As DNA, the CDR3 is TGTGCCAGCAGTGAAGACCGAAACCTCTACTATGGCTACACCTTC.

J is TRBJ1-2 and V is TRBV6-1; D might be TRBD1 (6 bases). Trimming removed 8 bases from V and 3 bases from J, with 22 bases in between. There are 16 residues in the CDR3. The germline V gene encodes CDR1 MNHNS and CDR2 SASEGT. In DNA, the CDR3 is TGTGCCAGCCTCCAGGGTCGGGGGGCCGGGGACTATGGCTACACCTTC. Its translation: CASLQGRGAGDYGYTF.

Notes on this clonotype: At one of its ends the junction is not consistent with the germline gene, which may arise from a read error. The CDR3 reads CAGSRDSGYNEQFF. The CDR3 region has the DNA TGTGCCGGCAGCCGAGACAGCGGATACAATGAGCAGTTCTTC. The chain joins TRBV13 to TRBJ2-1; D may match TRBD1 or TRBD2 (5 bases each). This CDR3 comprises 14 residues. Germline V gene lookup returns CDR1 PRHDT and CDR2 FYEKMQ (reference sequence).

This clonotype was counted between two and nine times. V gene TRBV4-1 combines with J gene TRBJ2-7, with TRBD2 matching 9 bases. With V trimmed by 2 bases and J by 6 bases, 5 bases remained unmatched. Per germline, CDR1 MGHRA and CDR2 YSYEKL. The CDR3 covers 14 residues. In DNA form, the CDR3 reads TGCGCCAGCAGCCAAAATCCTAGCGGGGCCGAGCAGTACTTC. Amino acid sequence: CASSQNPSGAEQYF.

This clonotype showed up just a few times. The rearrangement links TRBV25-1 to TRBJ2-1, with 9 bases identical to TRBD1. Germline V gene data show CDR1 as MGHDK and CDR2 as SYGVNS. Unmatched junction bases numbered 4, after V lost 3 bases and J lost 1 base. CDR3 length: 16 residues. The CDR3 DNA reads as TGTGCCAGCAGTGAGTCAGGGACAGGGTCCTACAATGAGCAGTTCTTC. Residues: CASSESGTGSYNEQFF.

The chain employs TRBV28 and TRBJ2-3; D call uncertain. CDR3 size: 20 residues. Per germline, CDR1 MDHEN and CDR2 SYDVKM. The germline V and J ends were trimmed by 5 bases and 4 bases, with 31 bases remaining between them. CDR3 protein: CASSPRTLPRVITRADTQYF. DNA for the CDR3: TGTGCCAGCAGTCCCCGGACCCTCCCCCGAGTCATAACAAGGGCAGATACGCAGTATTTT.

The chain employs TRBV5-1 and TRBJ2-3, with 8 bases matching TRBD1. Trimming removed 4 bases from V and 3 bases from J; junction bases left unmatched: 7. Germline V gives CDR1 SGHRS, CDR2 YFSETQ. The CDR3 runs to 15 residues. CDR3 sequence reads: CASSTDRAETDTQYF. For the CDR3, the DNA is TGCGCCAGCAGCACGGACAGGGCTGAGACAGATACGCAGTATTTT.

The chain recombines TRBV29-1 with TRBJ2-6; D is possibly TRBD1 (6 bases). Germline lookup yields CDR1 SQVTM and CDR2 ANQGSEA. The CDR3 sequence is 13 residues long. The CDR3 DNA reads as TGCAGTACAGGGACCTCTGGGGCCAACGTCCTGACTTTC. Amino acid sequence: CSTGTSGANVLTF.

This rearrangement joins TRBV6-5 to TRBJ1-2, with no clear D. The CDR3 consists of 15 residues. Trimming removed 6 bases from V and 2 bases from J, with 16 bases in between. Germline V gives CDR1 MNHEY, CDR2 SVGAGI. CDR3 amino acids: CASSSLSLGNYGYTF. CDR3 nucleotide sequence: TGTGCCAGCAGCTCCCTGTCCCTGGGGAACTATGGCTACACCTTC.

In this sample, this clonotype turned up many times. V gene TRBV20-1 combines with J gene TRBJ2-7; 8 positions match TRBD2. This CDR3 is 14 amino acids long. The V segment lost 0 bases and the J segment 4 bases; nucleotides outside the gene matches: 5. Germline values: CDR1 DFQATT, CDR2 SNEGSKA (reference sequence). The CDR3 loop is CSARDQRERYEQYF. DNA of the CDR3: TGCAGTGCTAGAGATCAGCGGGAGAGGTACGAGCAGTACTTC.

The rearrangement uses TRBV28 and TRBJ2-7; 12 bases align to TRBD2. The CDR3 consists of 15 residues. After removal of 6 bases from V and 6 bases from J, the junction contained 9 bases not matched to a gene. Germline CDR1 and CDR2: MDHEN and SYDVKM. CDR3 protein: CASSDILAGGREQYF. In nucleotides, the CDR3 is TGTGCCAGCAGCGATATACTAGCGGGAGGACGCGAGCAGTACTTC.

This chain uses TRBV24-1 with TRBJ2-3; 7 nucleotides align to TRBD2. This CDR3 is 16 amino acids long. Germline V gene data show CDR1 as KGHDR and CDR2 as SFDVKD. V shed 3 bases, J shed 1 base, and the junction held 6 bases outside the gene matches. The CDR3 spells CATSDASGIGTDTQYF. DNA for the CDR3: TGTGCCACCAGTGATGCAAGCGGGATCGGCACAGATACGCAGTATTTT.

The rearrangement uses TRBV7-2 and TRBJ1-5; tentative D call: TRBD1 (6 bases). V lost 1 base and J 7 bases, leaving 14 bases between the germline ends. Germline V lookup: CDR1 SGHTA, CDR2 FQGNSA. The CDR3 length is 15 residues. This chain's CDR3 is CASSLVTGTLQPQHF. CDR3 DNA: TGTGCCAGCAGCTTAGTTACAGGGACACTCCAGCCCCAGCATTTT. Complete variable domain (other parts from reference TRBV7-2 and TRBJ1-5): GAGVSQSPSNKVTEKGKDVELRCDPISGHTALYWYRQSLGQGLEFLIYFQGNSAPDKSGLPSDRFSAERTGGSVSTLTIQRTQQEDSAVYLCASSLVTGTLQPQHFGDGTRLSIL.

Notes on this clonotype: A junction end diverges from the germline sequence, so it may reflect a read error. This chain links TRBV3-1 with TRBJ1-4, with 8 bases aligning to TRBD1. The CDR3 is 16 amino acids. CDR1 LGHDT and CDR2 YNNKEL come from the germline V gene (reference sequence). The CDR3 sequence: CASSPGQGATNEKRFF. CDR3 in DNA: TGTGCCAGCAGCCCAGGACAGGGCGCAACTAATGAAAAACGGTTTTTT.

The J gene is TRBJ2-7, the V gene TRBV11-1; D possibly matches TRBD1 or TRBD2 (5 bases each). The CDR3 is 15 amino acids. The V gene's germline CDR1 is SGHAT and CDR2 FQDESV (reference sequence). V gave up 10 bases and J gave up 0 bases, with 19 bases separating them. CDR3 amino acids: CANSSQPGSSYEQYF. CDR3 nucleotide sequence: TGTGCCAACAGTTCACAGCCAGGGAGCTCCTACGAGCAGTACTTC.

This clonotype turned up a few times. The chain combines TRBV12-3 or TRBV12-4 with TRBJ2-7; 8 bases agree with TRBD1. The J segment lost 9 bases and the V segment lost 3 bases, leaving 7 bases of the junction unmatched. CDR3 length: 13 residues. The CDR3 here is CASSFGTGFGQYF. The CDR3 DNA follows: TGTGCCAGCAGTTTTGGGACAGGTTTCGGGCAGTACTTC.

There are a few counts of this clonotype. The CDR3 DNA reads TGTGCCAGCAGCCCTATACGAAACAATTACGAGCAGTACTTC. It yields the protein CASSPIRNNYEQYF. V gene TRBV11-2 combines with J gene TRBJ2-7; D is undetermined. Per germline, CDR1 SGHAT and CDR2 FQNNGV. V lost 5 bases and J 4 bases, leaving 15 bases between the germline ends. The CDR3 totals 14 residues.

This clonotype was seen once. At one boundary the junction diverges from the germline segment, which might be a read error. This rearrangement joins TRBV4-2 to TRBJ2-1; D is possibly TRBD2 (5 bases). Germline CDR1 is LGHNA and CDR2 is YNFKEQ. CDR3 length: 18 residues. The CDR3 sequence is CASNQDVRGPSSCNEQFF. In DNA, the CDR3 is TGTGCCAGCAACCAAGATGTTAGAGGGCCTAGCTCCTGCAATGAGCAGTTCTTC.

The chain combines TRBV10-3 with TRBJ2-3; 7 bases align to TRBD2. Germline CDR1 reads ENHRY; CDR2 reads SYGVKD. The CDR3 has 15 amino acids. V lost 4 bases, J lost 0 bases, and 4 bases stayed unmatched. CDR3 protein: CAISASGASTDTQYF. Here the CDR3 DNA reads TGTGCCATCAGTGCAAGCGGGGCGAGCACAGATACGCAGTATTTT.

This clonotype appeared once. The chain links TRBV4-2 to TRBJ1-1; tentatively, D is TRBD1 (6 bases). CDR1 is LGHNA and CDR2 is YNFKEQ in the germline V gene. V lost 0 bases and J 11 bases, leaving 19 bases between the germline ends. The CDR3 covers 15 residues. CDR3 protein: CASSQDLGFGGLAFF. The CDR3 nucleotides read TGTGCCAGCAGCCAAGACCTTGGATTCGGGGGCTTGGCTTTCTTT.